Following are 3 T cell receptor beta chains from one sample sequenced in a study of T cell clonality in common variable immunodeficiency. Study-wide points: Fewer deletions and N-nucleotide insertions were reportedly seen in common variable immunodeficiency TCR beta sequences.

Their specific antigens are unknown. Method: immunoSEQ multiplex PCR; TCRdb's copy keeps in-frame clones and lacks some. There are 25,000 to 35,000 clones in the sample, none observed a single time. Sequencing used peripheral blood mononuclear cells. These receptors all stem from a human donor with common variable immunodeficiency.

In the case of this clone: The read gets to within 3 residues of the CDR3 end, and the germline J gene fills in the rest. This sequence joins TRBV7-2 and TRBJ1-1, with 10 positions matching TRBD1. Losses at the gene ends were 4 bases for V and 4 bases for J; bases not matched to a gene: 6. Germline V gene sequence: CDR1 SGHTA, CDR2 FQGNSA. The length of the CDR3 is 15 residues. The CDR3 here is CASSSLTGGLTEAFF. CDR3 DNA (partial): TGTGCCAGCAGCTCCTTGACAGGGGGCCTCACTGAA.

The CDR3 bases that were read are TGCGCCAGCAGCTTGAGGATACAGGAACTCGCACCAGATACG. Its protein product is CASSLRIQELAPDT. The complete CDR3 sequence is CASSLRIQELAPDTQYF. The gene calls are TRBV5-1 and TRBJ2-3; a possible D gene is TRBD1 (5 bases). The read ends 3 residues early relative to the CDR3; the germline J gene fills the gap. Germline CDR1 is SGHRS and CDR2 is YFSETQ. The CDR3 loop spans 17 amino acids. Trimming took 1 base from V and 4 from J, leaving 19 bases between them.

This clone turned up a few times. The read gets to within 3 residues of the CDR3 end, and the germline J gene fills in the rest. V is TRBV7-9 and J is TRBJ1-4; D unresolved. This CDR3 has 12 amino acids. V lost 2 bases and J lost 6, with 4 bases in between. Germline values: CDR1 SEHNR, CDR2 FQNEAQ (reference sequence). The sequenced CDR3 bases are TGTGCCAGCAGCTTACGGGATGAAAAA. Amino acid sequence: CASSLRDEK. From start to end, the CDR3 is CASSLRDEKLFF.